Below are 25 T cell receptor beta chains sequenced from a single sample in a study of blood T cell repertoires in COVID-19. Generated by immunoSEQ multiplex PCR, the TCRdb table keeps only in-frame clones and is missing some. The sample yields tens of thousands of clones, around 84% seen once. The sequencing sample was made of peripheral blood. These TCRs come from a human donor in a cohort sampled during active COVID-19.

The genes are TRBV28 and TRBJ1-1; TRBD1 is a possible D gene (6 bases). CDR1 MDHEN and CDR2 SYDVKM come from the germline V gene. The CDR3 length is 12 residues. Trimming stripped 2 bases from V and 5 bases from J, with 6 bases between. CDR3 sequence (DNA): TGTGCCAGCAGTTTAACAGGGACTGAAGCTTTCTTT. It yields the protein CASSLTGTEAFF.

This clone has just one count. The rearrangement joins TRBV14 to TRBJ2-1; possibly TRBD2 for D (5 bases). CDR1 is SGHDN, CDR2 FVKESK, per germline. V lost 4 bases and J 0 bases, leaving 10 bases between the germline ends. CDR3 length: 15 amino acids. CDR3 sequence reads: CASSPGGSSYNEQFF. CDR3 coding DNA: TGTGCCAGCAGCCCTGGAGGAAGCTCCTACAATGAGCAGTTCTTC.

The chain has TRBV9 and TRBJ2-2; D gene ambiguous. Germline lookup yields CDR1 SGDLS and CDR2 YYNGEE. Trimming left V 0 bases short and J 5 bases short, with 5 bases between. This CDR3 spans 13 amino acids. The CDR3 sequence is CASSVDGTGELFF. The CDR3 DNA sequence: TGTGCCAGCAGCGTAGACGGGACCGGGGAGCTGTTTTTT.

This clone was recorded a few times. The V gene is TRBV4-1, the J gene TRBJ2-6; 11 bases align to TRBD2. V was clipped by 3 bases and J by 0 bases; unmatched bases: 13. This CDR3 contains 21 residues. Germline lookup yields CDR1 MGHRA and CDR2 YSYEKL. The CDR3 loop is CASSHLGLAGGFNSGANVLTF. As DNA, the CDR3 is TGCGCCAGCAGCCACCTAGGCCTAGCGGGGGGTTTCAACTCTGGGGCCAACGTCCTGACTTTC.

CDR3 bases: TGTGCCAGTATGGGAAGGGACAGTTTATTCTTTCAGCCCCAGCATTTT. Translated, it gives CASMGRDSLFFQPQHF. This rearrangement joins TRBV19 to TRBJ1-5; 7 nucleotides match TRBD1. This CDR3 is built from 16 residues. Losses at the gene ends were 7 bases for V and 6 bases for J; bases not matched to a gene: 15. Germline V lookup: CDR1 LNHDA, CDR2 SQIVND (reference sequence).

This clone was found a few times. The chain couples TRBV6-5 to TRBJ2-6; TRBD1 matches at 9 bases. The CDR3 runs to 15 residues. CDR1 MNHEY and CDR2 SVGAGI come from the germline V gene. Trimming at V came to 1 base and at J to 8 bases, leaving 3 bases not matched to a gene. The CDR3 loop reads CASSYWTGATNVLTF. CDR3 sequence (DNA): TGTGCCAGCAGTTACTGGACAGGGGCAACCAACGTCCTGACTTTC.

The chain has TRBV9 and TRBJ1-2; possible D gene TRBD1, 5 bases. CDR1 SGDLS and CDR2 YYNGEE come from the germline V gene. The CDR3 totals 14 residues. Trimming left V 0 bases short and J 2 bases short, with 8 bases between. CDR3 in DNA: TGTGCCAGCAGCGTAGCTACAGGAAACTATGGCTACACCTTC. Its translation is CASSVATGNYGYTF.

The J gene is TRBJ2-7, the V gene TRBV28; D is perhaps TRBD1 (5 bases). Trimming removed 7 bases from V and 3 bases from J, with 16 bases in between. The length of the CDR3 is 14 residues. Germline assignment: CDR1 MDHEN and CDR2 SYDVKM. CDR3 nucleotide sequence: TGTGCCAGCACCCAAAGGCAGGGAAACTACGAGCAGTACTTC. The encoded protein is CASTQRQGNYEQYF. Full variable domain (missing parts from reference TRBV28 and TRBJ2-7): DVKVTQSSRYLVKRTGEKVFLECVQDMDHENMFWYRQDPGLGLRLIYFSYDVKMKEKGDIPEGYSVSREKKERFSLILESASTNQTSMYLCASTQRQGNYEQYFGPGTRLTVT.

This sequence joins TRBV4-1 and TRBJ1-1; TRBD1 agrees at 7 bases. J lost 8 bases, V lost 4 bases, and 7 bases had no gene match. Looked up from germline, CDR1 is MGHRA and CDR2 is YSYEKL. This CDR3 has 13 residues. The DNA of the CDR3 is TGCGCCAGCAGCCTAGGACCGGGACAGGAAGCTTTCTTT. Translating it yields CASSLGPGQEAFF.

The chain carries TRBV3-1 (or the pseudogene TRBV3-2) and TRBJ1-2; TRBD1 aligns across 7 bases. The V and J ends lost 3 bases and 1 base, in that order; junction bases with no gene match: 11. The CDR3 length is 17 residues. The V gene's germline CDR1 is LGHDT and CDR2 YNNKEL (reference sequence). CDR3 sequence: CASSHKGQSLHNYGYTF. The CDR3, as DNA: TGTGCCAGCAGCCATAAGGGACAGTCGCTACATAACTATGGCTACACCTTC.

This rearrangement joins TRBV4-3 to TRBJ2-7; 8 nucleotides line up with TRBD1. The CDR3 has 16 amino acids. Germline V lookup: CDR1 LGHNA, CDR2 YSLEER. Trimming cost V 1 base and J 6 bases; bases outside gene matches: 11. CDR3: CASSQVWADREGEQYF. The CDR3 bases are TGCGCCAGCAGCCAAGTTTGGGCGGACAGGGAAGGCGAGCAGTACTTC.

The V and J genes are TRBV19 and TRBJ1-5, with D tentatively TRBD1 (6 bases). The CDR3 covers 13 residues. Germline CDR1 and CDR2: LNHDA and SQIVND (reference sequence). V was clipped by 8 bases and J by 7 bases, with 15 bases between them. The CDR3 bases are TGTGCCAGTGTGACAAAGGGGGAGCAGCCCCAGCATTTT. Translating it yields CASVTKGEQPQHF.

The chain joins TRBV2 to TRBJ2-6; D unclear. The CDR3 extends over 18 amino acids. The V and J ends lost 6 bases and 0 bases respectively, with 18 bases between them. The germline CDR1 and CDR2 sequences are SNHLY and FYNNEI. CDR3 DNA sequence: TGTGCCAGCAGCCCACAGTATGCCAAAATCTCTGGGGCCAACGTCCTGACTTTC. This codes for CASSPQYAKISGANVLTF.

Here the CDR3 DNA reads TGTGCCACCAGTGACCCCACAGGTCGTACCGGGGAGCTGTTTTTT. This sequence encodes CATSDPTGRTGELFF. The rearrangement joins TRBV24-1 to TRBJ2-2, with a weak D call TRBD1 (5 bases). Germline CDR1 KGHDR, CDR2 SFDVKD. The CDR3 sequence is 15 residues long. Trimming removed 4 bases at V and 5 bases at J, with 13 bases between.

This sequence joins TRBV28 and TRBJ2-7, with a weak D call TRBD2 (5 bases). Between the trimmed V and J ends, which lost 6 bases and 1 base, there was a span of 19 bases. CDR1 is MDHEN and CDR2 is SYDVKM in the germline V gene. This CDR3 has 16 amino acids. In DNA form, the CDR3 reads TGTGCCAGCAGCCTGCAGATAGGGAGAAGTTCCTACGAGCAGTACTTC. It yields the protein CASSLQIGRSSYEQYF.

V gene TRBV4-2 combines with J gene TRBJ2-7, with a tentative D call TRBD2 (6 bases). The germline CDR1 and CDR2 sequences are LGHNA and YNFKEQ. V lost 4 bases, J lost 0 bases, and 16 bases lay in between. The CDR3 runs 16 residues. The chain's CDR3 is CASSPRAGSSSYEQYF. The CDR3 DNA sequence: TGTGCCAGCAGCCCCCGGGCCGGGAGTAGCTCCTACGAGCAGTACTTC.

The rearrangement links TRBV27 to TRBJ2-3; D is possibly TRBD1 (5 bases). CDR3 length: 15 residues. The germline CDR1 and CDR2 sequences are MNHEY and SMNVEV (reference sequence). V was shortened by 0 bases and J by 3 bases, with 10 bases between the two germline ends. The CDR3 DNA is TGTGCCAGCAGTTTATCGACAGCTTGGACAGATACGCAGTATTTT. It yields the protein CASSLSTAWTDTQYF.

DNA of the CDR3: TGTGCCAGCAGTGAGGTTTTTGCGGGAGTCGGCGAGCAGTACTTC. It is translated as CASSEVFAGVGEQYF. The chain carries TRBV6-4 and TRBJ2-7; 7 nucleotides line up with TRBD2. The germline V gene encodes CDR1 MRHNA and CDR2 SNTAGT. V was clipped by 3 bases and J by 6 bases; unmatched bases: 11. The CDR3 is 15 amino acids.

The genes are TRBV27 and TRBJ2-3; 11 bases align to TRBD2. Germline lookup yields CDR1 MNHEY and CDR2 SMNVEV (reference sequence). This CDR3 has 15 residues. The ends lost 6 bases at V and 4 bases at J; junction bases unmatched: 6. CDR3 protein: CASRPLAGGSDTQYF. The CDR3 DNA reads as TGTGCCAGCAGACCTCTAGCGGGAGGTTCAGATACGCAGTATTTT.

This clone was counted a few times. The rearrangement joins TRBV7-2 to TRBJ1-5, with 7 bases matching TRBD1. Germline V gives CDR1 SGHTA, CDR2 FQGNSA. The CDR3 totals 17 residues. V shed 5 bases and J 0 bases; nucleotides not matched to a gene: 10. DNA for the CDR3: TGTGCCAGCAGCGATCGGGACAGCTCCTATAGCAATCAGCCCCAGCATTTT. Translated, it gives CASSDRDSSYSNQPQHF.

V usage is TRBV28 and J usage is TRBJ1-5; D gene unclear. The V gene lost 2 bases and the J gene lost 9 bases, with 11 bases spanning the gap. This CDR3 has 13 amino acids. Germline CDR1 reads MDHEN; CDR2 reads SYDVKM. CDR3 sequence (DNA): TGTGCCAGCAGTTTAGAAGGTGGGCGGCCCCAGCATTTT. This codes for CASSLEGGRPQHF.

The chain couples TRBV27 to TRBJ2-3; 8 positions agree with TRBD2. The CDR3 sequence is 13 residues long. Looked up from germline, CDR1 is MNHEY and CDR2 is SMNVEV (reference sequence). V was pared by 8 bases and J by 4 bases, with 5 bases of the junction left unmatched. The CDR3 protein is CASGLAKADTQYF. In nucleotides, the CDR3 is TGTGCCAGCGGACTAGCAAAGGCAGATACGCAGTATTTT.

The rearrangement uses TRBV20-1 and TRBJ1-2; D is unresolved. The CDR3 runs 12 residues. Germline CDR1 DFQATT, CDR2 SNEGSKA (reference sequence). The V gene lost 3 bases and the J gene lost 8 bases, with 13 bases spanning the gap. This chain's CDR3 is CSASRGMEGYTF. The DNA of the CDR3 is TGCAGTGCTAGTCGGGGAATGGAGGGCTACACCTTC.

This clone is categorized as medium-sized. This CDR3 is also generated by other DNA sequences in the sample. V usage is TRBV6-1 and J usage is TRBJ2-7, with 8 bases that match TRBD1. The trim removed 2 bases at V and 4 bases at J, leaving 7 bases unmatched. Looked up from germline, CDR1 is MNHNS and CDR2 is SASEGT. The CDR3 contains 15 residues. CDR3 nucleotide sequence: TGTGCCAGCAGTGAACGGGGCAGGGGGCGATACGAGCAGTACTTC. Residues: CASSERGRGRYEQYF.

V usage is TRBV4-3 and J usage is TRBJ2-7, with 9 bases matching TRBD1. From germline, CDR1 is LGHNA and CDR2 YSLEER. CDR3 length: 14 residues. J was trimmed by 6 bases and V by 5 bases; bases with no gene match: 8. Here the CDR3 DNA reads TGCGCCAGCAGCGGGGGGACAGGGACGGGCGAGCAGTACTTC. This translates into CASSGGTGTGEQYF.